These 18 T cell receptor beta chains were all obtained from the same sample, sequenced in a study of cytomegalovirus exposure and HLA in healthy donors. Using immunoSEQ multiplex PCR, the repertoire was profiled, and TCRdb retains in-frame clones only, with some absent. The sample lists 110,000 to 150,000 clones; just under 85% were seen once. The sample consisted of PBMCs. Receptors originate from a woman in her 30s in good health and CMV-seronegative.

This sequence joins TRBV6-1 and TRBJ2-7, with D tentatively TRBD2 (5 bases). CDR1 and CDR2 (germline): MNHNS, SASEGT. The CDR3 consists of 13 residues. Trimming removed 4 bases at V and 3 bases at J, with 10 bases between. CDR3 protein: CASSAGKVYEQYF. Written as DNA, the CDR3 is TGTGCCAGCAGTGCCGGGAAAGTCTACGAGCAGTACTTC.

Note on this clone: Additional DNA sequences in this sample encode the identical CDR3. CDR3 nucleotides: TGTGCCAGCAGTTACTCAGGGGGCAACACTGAAGCTTTCTTT. This encodes CASSYSGGNTEAFF. The chain employs TRBV6-6 and TRBJ1-1, with 7 nucleotides matching TRBD1. Germline CDR1 and CDR2: MNHNY and SVGAGI (reference sequence). Trimming took 0 bases from V and 2 from J; bases not matched to a gene: 0. This CDR3 is 14 amino acids long.

The V gene is TRBV29-1, the J gene TRBJ2-7, with 7 bases matching TRBD1. The CDR3 totals 13 residues. The V and J ends lost 6 bases and 6 bases, in that order; junction bases with no gene match: 11. CDR1 SQVTM and CDR2 ANQGSEA come from the germline V gene. The CDR3 DNA is TGCAGCGTGAGACAGGGAATCCCCGGCGAGCAGTACTTC. Translating it yields CSVRQGIPGEQYF.

The chain uses TRBV19 and TRBJ1-1, with no clear D. CDR3 length: 11 residues. Germline-derived CDR1 and CDR2 are LNHDA and SQIVND (reference sequence). Trimming cost V 6 bases and J 8 bases, with 10 bases left between them. The CDR3: CASRREGEAFF. The CDR3 region has the DNA TGTGCCAGTAGGAGGGAAGGGGAAGCTTTCTTT.

This chain links TRBV5-4 with TRBJ2-7; 11 positions match TRBD1. This CDR3 is 15 amino acids long. The J segment lost 4 bases and the V segment lost 4 bases, leaving 7 bases of the junction unmatched. Looked up from germline, CDR1 is SGHNT and CDR2 is YYREEE (reference sequence). CDR3 loop: CASSRGTGGTYEQYF. The DNA of the CDR3 is TGTGCCAGCAGCCGCGGGACAGGGGGAACATACGAGCAGTACTTC.

V and J are TRBV27 and TRBJ1-6; TRBD1 is a possible D gene (5 bases). The CDR3 is made up of 15 amino acids. V was clipped by 6 bases and J by 0 bases, with 9 bases between them. Germline V gene data show CDR1 as MNHEY and CDR2 as SMNVEV (reference sequence). The CDR3 protein is CASSRQSSYNSPLHF. The CDR3 DNA reads TGTGCCAGCAGCCGACAGAGCTCCTATAATTCACCCCTCCACTTT.

J is TRBJ2-2 and V is TRBV29-1, with 7 bases aligning to TRBD1. The CDR3 spans 13 residues. J lost 7 bases, V lost 7 bases, and 9 bases had no gene match. The V gene's germline CDR1 is SQVTM and CDR2 ANQGSEA. The CDR3 nucleotides read TGCAGCGGGATGACAGGGTTGAACGGGGAGCTGTTTTTT. The encoded protein is CSGMTGLNGELFF.

This sequence joins TRBV4-3 and TRBJ2-1; possibly TRBD2 for D (5 bases). The germline V gene encodes CDR1 LGHNA and CDR2 YSLEER. V was pared by 1 base and J by 5 bases, with 12 bases between. CDR3 length: 15 residues. As DNA, the CDR3 is TGCGCCAGCAGCCAAGGGTTCGGGGATAACAATGAGCAGTTCTTC. The encoded protein is CASSQGFGDNNEQFF.

This chain joins TRBV7-2 and TRBJ2-6, with TRBD2 matching over 11 bases. Trimming took 0 bases from V and 2 from J; bases not matched to a gene: 0. Per germline, CDR1 SGHTA and CDR2 FQGNSA. The CDR3 is 17 amino acids. The CDR3 sequence is CASSLASGGAGANVLTF. DNA of the CDR3: TGTGCCAGCAGCTTAGCTAGCGGGGGGGCTGGGGCCAACGTCCTGACTTTC.

This clone was seen just once. CDR3 residues: CASSINGYTKRNTEAFF. In DNA, the CDR3 is TGTGCCAGTAGTATTAACGGGTACACAAAAAGGAACACTGAAGCTTTCTTT. The chain has TRBV19 and TRBJ1-1, with D uncertain. Germline CDR1 is LNHDA and CDR2 is SQIVND (reference sequence). Trimming took 3 bases from V and 1 from J, leaving 18 bases between them. The CDR3 loop spans 17 amino acids.

This chain links TRBV30 with TRBJ2-1; 7 bases are shared with TRBD1. This CDR3 comprises 13 residues. The germline CDR1 and CDR2 sequences are GTSNPN and SVGIG (reference sequence). J lost 4 bases, V lost 5 bases, and 5 bases had no gene match. CDR3 protein: CAWGQEYYNEQFF. Written as DNA, the CDR3 is TGTGCCTGGGGACAGGAATATTACAATGAGCAGTTCTTC.

This rearrangement joins TRBV5-1 to TRBJ2-7; possibly TRBD1 for D (5 bases). The germline V gene encodes CDR1 SGHRS and CDR2 YFSETQ. V gave up 0 bases and J gave up 6 bases, with 13 bases separating them. The CDR3 is 14 residues long. CDR3 loop: CASSLDIYRSEQYF. In DNA, the CDR3 is TGCGCCAGCAGCTTGGATATCTACAGGTCCGAGCAGTACTTC.

CDR3 nucleotides: TGTGCCAGCTCACCCCAACCCCACGGAGCCAATTCACCCCTCCACTTT. Protein sequence: CASSPQPHGANSPLHF. The V gene is TRBV18, the J gene TRBJ1-6; no definite D call. CDR1 is KGHSH and CDR2 is LQKENI in the germline V gene. V was shortened by 3 bases and J by 7 bases, with 16 bases between the two germline ends. The CDR3 sequence is 16 residues long.

A few counts support this clone. J is TRBJ1-4 and V is TRBV28, with TRBD1 matching over 7 bases. CDR1 and CDR2 (germline): MDHEN, SYDVKM. CDR3 size: 14 residues. V lost 8 bases to trimming and J lost 3 bases; unmatched junction nucleotides: 6. The CDR3 DNA reads as TGTGCCAGCGGAGGGGGCCACTCTAATGAAAAACTGTTTTTT. Amino acid sequence: CASGGGHSNEKLFF.

In DNA form, the CDR3 reads TGTGCCAGCAGTGAAAACCTAAACTATGGCTACACCTTC. Residues: CASSENLNYGYTF. The chain links TRBV6-4 to TRBJ1-2; D not certain. The CDR3 extends over 13 amino acids. The V and J ends lost 3 bases and 2 bases respectively, with 7 bases between them. Germline V gene sequence: CDR1 MRHNA, CDR2 SNTAGT.

The rearrangement links TRBV18 to TRBJ2-7; TRBD1 matches 10 bases. The V and J ends lost 3 bases and 2 bases, in that order; junction bases with no gene match: 1. The germline V gene encodes CDR1 KGHSH and CDR2 LQKENI. The CDR3 contains 14 residues. As DNA, the CDR3 is TGTGCCAGCTCACCGGACAGGGGGGCCTACGAGCAGTACTTC. This translates into CASSPDRGAYEQYF.

This clone was seen just once. CDR3 amino acids: CSARDTAKAFF. The CDR3 bases are TGCAGTGCTAGAGATACAGCAAAAGCTTTCTTT. This rearrangement joins TRBV20-1 to TRBJ1-1; D gene uncertain. The germline gives CDR1 DFQATT, CDR2 SNEGSKA (reference sequence). This CDR3 is 11 amino acids long. The V end was cut by 0 bases, the J end by 9 bases, with 8 bases between.

A single count supports this clone. The chain carries TRBV7-9 and TRBJ2-5; D is perhaps TRBD2 (5 bases). Germline V gene lookup returns CDR1 SEHNR and CDR2 FQNEAQ (reference sequence). V lost 5 bases to trimming and J lost 5 bases, with 12 bases between them. The CDR3 is made up of 13 amino acids. The CDR3 sequence is CASSRGMGETQYF. CDR3 DNA: TGTGCCAGCAGCCGAGGGATGGGGGAGACCCAGTACTTC.